Shown below are 7 T cell receptor beta chains from a single sample sequenced in a study of T cell changes during pregnancy in multiple sclerosis. TCRdb keeps only in-frame clones here, not all; method: immunoSEQ multiplex PCR. Among tens of thousands of clones listed, 94% were seen once. The sequencing here drew on CD8+ T cells from peripheral blood mononuclear cells, taken in the first trimester of pregnancy. All receptors come from a female donor with multiple sclerosis, enrolled in a pregnancy study.

The rearrangement joins TRBV7-3 to TRBJ2-2; 8 bases align to TRBD2. The CDR3 has 15 amino acids. Trimming at V came to 0 bases and at J to 6 bases, leaving 3 bases not matched to a gene. CDR1 SGHTA and CDR2 FQGTGA come from the germline V gene. The CDR3, as DNA: TGTGCCAGCAGCTTAACCGGGGGGGCGTCCGGGGAGCTGTTTTTT. Its protein is CASSLTGGASGELFF.

The sample holds one count of this clone. The genes are TRBV7-8 and TRBJ2-7; 8 positions agree with TRBD1. Trimming cost V 5 bases and J 1 base; bases outside gene matches: 7. Germline assignment: CDR1 SGHVS and CDR2 FQNEAQ. The CDR3 length is 15 residues. The CDR3, as DNA: TGTGCCAGCAGCCCCCGGACAGGGTATTCCTACGAGCAGTACTTC. Translated: CASSPRTGYSYEQYF.

The chain carries TRBV6-1 and TRBJ1-5; 10 nucleotides agree with TRBD1. Germline CDR1 reads MNHNS; CDR2 reads SASEGT. V dropped 6 bases and J dropped 2; count of bases not matched to a gene: 4. The CDR3 is made up of 15 amino acids. The CDR3 sequence: CASSGGTGGNQPQHF. CDR3 DNA sequence: TGTGCCAGCAGCGGCGGGACAGGGGGCAATCAGCCCCAGCATTTT.

This clone came up once. The rearrangement uses TRBV7-7 and TRBJ2-3; possible D gene TRBD1, 5 bases. Germline V lookup: CDR1 SSHAT, CDR2 FNYEAQ (reference sequence). V dropped 5 bases and J dropped 2 bases, with 8 bases sitting between them. CDR3 size: 13 residues. This CDR3 reads CASSPRDTDTQYF. In nucleotides, the CDR3 is TGTGCCAGCAGCCCCAGGGACACAGATACGCAGTATTTT. The whole variable domain, remainder taken from reference TRBV7-7 and TRBJ2-3, is GAGVSQSPRYKVTKRGQDVTLRCDPISSHATLYWYQQALGQGPEFLTYFNYEAQPDKSGLPSDRFSAERPEGSISTLTIQRTEQRDSAMYRCASSPRDTDTQYFGPGTRLTVL.

This chain links TRBV5-1 with TRBJ2-5; 7 bases match TRBD1. The CDR3 is 14 amino acids. Germline V gene sequence: CDR1 SGHRS, CDR2 YFSETQ. The ends lost 2 bases at V and 5 bases at J; junction bases unmatched: 6. The CDR3 DNA sequence: TGCGCCAGCAGCTTTACAGGGGTTGAGGAGACCCAGTACTTC. Translation gives CASSFTGVEETQYF.

J is TRBJ1-1 and V is TRBV5-5; TRBD1 matches at 10 bases. V lost 0 bases to trimming and J lost 0 bases; unmatched junction nucleotides: 8. Germline V gene data show CDR1 as SGHKS and CDR2 as YYEKEE (reference sequence). CDR3 length equals 18 residues. The CDR3 spells CASSLEGTGVSMNTEAFF. CDR3 sequence (DNA): TGTGCCAGCAGCTTGGAGGGGACAGGGGTTTCTATGAACACTGAAGCTTTCTTT.

This clone has just one count. V and J are TRBV10-3 and TRBJ2-7; D is ambiguous. CDR1 ENHRY and CDR2 SYGVKD come from the germline V gene. The CDR3 sequence is 16 residues long. V was cut by 0 bases and J by 2 bases, with 14 bases left in between. CDR3 bases: TGTGCCATCAGTGAGTCGACTCAGCTTCGTACCTACGAGCAGTACTTC. Protein: CAISESTQLRTYEQYF.